This T cell receptor (beta chain) appears in the sequencing data of a study of OX40 agonist ivuxolimab in advanced cancers. Study context: Intravenous ivuxolimab was administered to patients every 2 weeks at 0.01 to 10 mg/kg.

Generated by immunoSEQ multiplex PCR, the TCRdb table keeps only in-frame clones and is missing some. The data show about 30,000 clones, 75% to 85% seen once. The CDR3 covers 16 residues. Trimming stripped 2 bases from V and 0 bases from J, with 11 bases between. From germline, CDR1 is LNHDA and CDR2 SQIVND (reference sequence). The J gene is TRBJ2-1, the V gene TRBV19; D gene ambiguous. Sequenced material: CD4+ or CD8+ T cells sorted from blood, taken in a trial of the OX40 agonist ivuxolimab. This receptor was taken from an adult with an advanced solid tumor such as melanoma, head and neck, liver or kidney cancer. The DNA of the CDR3 is TGTGCCAGTAGTATATTTCCACCCAGCTCCTACAATGAGCAGTTCTTC. Encoded protein: CASSIFPPSSYNEQFF.